This paragraph covers one T cell receptor beta chain sequence. Its antigen is undetermined. The ends were cut back, 4 bases at V and 4 bases at J, with 19 bases in the middle. CDR3 length: 17 residues. Germline V gene data show CDR1 as KGHSH and CDR2 as LQKENI. The sample comes from a study of OX40 agonist ivuxolimab in advanced cancers. Study context: Patients undergoing dose escalation presented with hepatocellular carcinoma, melanoma, renal cell or head and neck cancer. Treatment received earlier with anti-PD-1, anti-PD-L1 or anti-CTLA-4 agents was allowed, and more than 35% had some. Study-wide results and limits: Averaging showed that CD8+ T cells had more expanded clones than CD4+ did.

Generated by immunoSEQ multiplex PCR, the TCRdb table keeps only in-frame clones and is missing some. The sample lists 41,000 or so clones, approximately 78% occurring once. The TCR was taken from an adult with an advanced solid tumor such as melanoma, head and neck, liver or kidney cancer. The chain links TRBV18 to TRBJ2-2; a weak D match, TRBD1 (5 bases). This material consisted of CD4+ or CD8+ T cells sorted from blood, taken in a trial of the OX40 agonist ivuxolimab. DNA for the CDR3: TGTGCCAGCTCACTAATAAACAGCGCCCAGGGCACCGGGGAGCTGTTTTTT. Its translation: CASSLINSAQGTGELFF.